The TCR beta chain under discussion was sequenced for a study of blood T cells in healthy people across ages. Next came a second PCR, run for about 7 to 12 cycles, which used a sample-barcoded 5' primer along with a J-beta primer mix. Each CDR3 protein gets one entry after TCRdb re-called the 5' RACE reads with MiXCR. This repertoire shows 750,000 to 850,000 distinct CDR3 sequences, 25% found once; its top ten account for approximately 4%. Trimming at V came to 3 bases and at J to 4 bases, leaving 3 bases not matched to a gene. From germline, CDR1 is MNHEY and CDR2 SVGAGI. This CDR3 is 14 amino acids long. Every donor provided roughly 10 milliliters of peripheral blood. The same data also went into a second study, on T cells of mothers and their children. That publication notes: Related and unrelated pairs show TCR recombination output that thymic selection shapes similarly.

The sample was blood. The origin of this receptor is a boy under 18 in good health. J is TRBJ2-3 and V is TRBV6-5, with TRBD2 matching 8 bases. Written as DNA, the CDR3 is TGTGCCAGCAGTTATCGACTAGCGTCAGATACGCAGTATTTT. It is translated as CASSYRLASDTQYF.